A single sample gave rise to the 22 T cell receptor beta chains below, sequenced in a study of a mutant IDH1 vaccine in newly diagnosed glioma (dated by TCRdb to the early 2020s). The library came from the immunoSEQ multiplex PCR assay. Sourced from immuneACCESS, this table was stored by TCRdb with only in-frame sequences that have V and J called. A share of the clones is absent; for the studies checked, an unresolved V gene accounts for under half, and the remainder has no known explanation. In all, the sample holds around 50,000 clones, and about 88% of those were seen once. The ten largest clones capture 4.3% of the sample. The antigens of these receptors remain unknown. The time point label for this specimen denotes: week 47, end of study. Each vaccine dose, consisting of 300 ug of a 20-mer mutant IDH1 peptide in Montanide, was administered subcutaneously with topical imiquimod. The sequences come from PBMCs, collected from a glioma patient whose treatment included an IDH1 peptide vaccine. All receptors derive from a woman in her twenties or thirties with glioma. Some clones in this sample may be carry-over from other donors' samples.

The CDR3 loop is CASRAGGPLSAKNIQYF. The DNA for the CDR3 is TGTGCCAGCAGAGCGGGAGGGCCGTTGTCGGCCAAAAACATTCAGTACTTC. The V call is TRBV27, the J call TRBJ2-4; 10 bases agree with TRBD2. Germline-derived CDR1 and CDR2 are MNHEY and SMNVEV (reference sequence). The junction had 9 bases not matched to a gene; V was cut back by 6 bases and J by 1 base. This CDR3 contains 17 residues.

The chain recombines TRBV9 with TRBJ1-3; possibly TRBD1 for D (6 bases). This CDR3 comprises 16 residues. V lost 1 base and J 2 bases, leaving 13 bases between the germline ends. Germline V gene lookup returns CDR1 SGDLS and CDR2 YYNGEE. The CDR3 loop reads CASSVLPSGAGNTIYF. The CDR3 bases are TGTGCCAGCAGCGTACTGCCCTCAGGGGCTGGAAACACCATATATTTT.

The CDR3 loop reads CASSERRGQTQYF. The CDR3 DNA reads TGCGCCAGCAGTGAAAGAAGGGGTCAGACCCAGTACTTC. The chain uses TRBV10-1 and TRBJ2-5, with D tentatively TRBD1 (5 bases). CDR1 and CDR2 from the germline V gene are WNHNN and SYGVQD (reference sequence). The CDR3 spans 13 residues. V lost 3 bases and J lost 6, with 11 bases in between.

This clone was counted a single time. In DNA, the CDR3 is TGTGCCAGCAGCTTCTCGGCGGGAGGAAACTCGCGTGAGCAGTACTTC. Amino acids: CASSFSAGGNSREQYF. The chain employs TRBV7-9 and TRBJ2-7; 8 bases align to TRBD2. The germline V gene encodes CDR1 SEHNR and CDR2 FQNEAQ (reference sequence). The CDR3 runs 16 residues. The V segment lost 3 bases and the J segment 7 bases; nucleotides outside the gene matches: 14.

The V gene is TRBV6-5, the J gene TRBJ1-1; D not resolved. Germline V CDR1 and CDR2: MNHEY, SVGAGI. This CDR3 is built from 13 residues. V was trimmed by 7 bases and J by 4 bases, leaving 13 bases between them. The CDR3 loop is CASKVPGGTEAFF. CDR3 coding DNA: TGTGCCAGCAAGGTTCCCGGAGGCACTGAAGCTTTCTTT.

This clone was seen only a few times. The chain combines TRBV19 with TRBJ1-1, with a tentative D call TRBD1 (5 bases). Germline values: CDR1 LNHDA, CDR2 SQIVND (reference sequence). The CDR3 is 13 residues long. V was pared by 3 bases and J by 11 bases, with 16 bases between. The CDR3 loop reads CASSIEGAPRAFF. As DNA, the CDR3 is TGTGCCAGTAGTATCGAAGGGGCACCGAGGGCTTTCTTT.

The chain couples TRBV19 to TRBJ1-5; 10 bases fit TRBD1. The CDR3 contains 16 residues. Germline loops: CDR1 LNHDA, CDR2 SQIVND (reference sequence). The J segment lost 5 bases and the V segment lost 7 bases, leaving 11 bases of the junction unmatched. The CDR3 loop is CASTTGQGPRDQPQHF. CDR3 sequence (DNA): TGTGCCAGTACGACGGGACAGGGGCCCCGAGATCAGCCCCAGCATTTT.

This clone was recorded once. J is TRBJ1-1 and V is TRBV6-6; 11 nucleotides agree with TRBD1. This CDR3 region has 14 residues. Germline V gene sequence: CDR1 MNHNY, CDR2 SVGAGI (reference sequence). Trimming removed 4 bases from V and 3 bases from J; junction bases left unmatched: 1. Written as DNA, the CDR3 is TGTGCCAGCAGTTCGGGACAGGGGGACACTGAAGCTTTCTTT. Translation: CASSSGQGDTEAFF.

The table lists this clone with a count of one. The same CDR3 can be traced to other DNA sequences in this sample. This sequence joins TRBV7-8 and TRBJ1-3, with D perhaps matching TRBD1 (6 bases). The CDR3 consists of 15 residues. Germline V gene data show CDR1 as SGHVS and CDR2 as FQNEAQ. Trimming cost V 4 bases and J 0 bases, with 10 bases left between them. The CDR3 loop reads CASSSDRPSGNTIYF. DNA of the CDR3: TGTGCCAGCAGCTCGGACAGACCCTCTGGAAACACCATATATTTT.

The chain recombines TRBV9 with TRBJ2-7; D may be TRBD2 (6 bases). The CDR3 extends over 13 amino acids. V was shortened by 4 bases and J by 4 bases, with 12 bases between the two germline ends. The germline CDR1 and CDR2 sequences are SGDLS and YYNGEE. The CDR3 DNA reads as TGTGCCAGCAGCTCTGGGGGGTTTTACGAGCAGTACTTC. It codes for CASSSGGFYEQYF.

The gene calls are TRBV25-1 and TRBJ1-5; 9 nucleotides agree with TRBD1. Germline V lookup: CDR1 MGHDK, CDR2 SYGVNS. The ends lost 6 bases at V and 3 bases at J; junction bases unmatched: 3. The CDR3 has 14 amino acids. CDR3 sequence: CASRGQGINQPQHF. In DNA form, the CDR3 reads TGTGCCAGCAGGGGACAGGGCATCAATCAGCCCCAGCATTTT.

This clone came up once. This chain connects TRBV10-3 to TRBJ2-1; 9 bases are a match to TRBD1. Germline assignment: CDR1 ENHRY and CDR2 SYGVKD. The CDR3 is 13 amino acids. With V trimmed by 0 bases and J by 12 bases, 3 bases remained unmatched. For the CDR3, the DNA is TGTGCCATCAGTGAGTCCCTGGACAGGGGGCAGTTCTTC. Translating gives CAISESLDRGQFF.

As DNA, the CDR3 is TGTGCCAGCAGCTTGATCGTCCAGCGGAGAGTAGATACGCAGTATTTT. Protein: CASSLIVQRRVDTQYF. The chain is built from TRBV5-4 and TRBJ2-3; D is possibly TRBD2 (5 bases). The germline CDR1 and CDR2 sequences are SGHNT and YYREEE (reference sequence). The V end was cut by 1 base, the J end by 5 bases, with 17 bases between. This CDR3 is built from 16 residues.

The chain combines TRBV6-5 with TRBJ2-2; 7 nucleotides agree with TRBD2. V lost 6 bases, J lost 0 bases, and 4 bases stayed unmatched. The germline V gene encodes CDR1 MNHEY and CDR2 SVGAGI. The CDR3 totals 15 residues. CDR3 bases: TGTGCCAGCAGCCAGGGACTATCGAACACCGGGGAGCTGTTTTTT. Translating gives CASSQGLSNTGELFF.

In this sample, this clone turned up a few times. The chain uses TRBV10-3 and TRBJ1-2; tentatively, D is TRBD1 (5 bases). Germline assignment: CDR1 ENHRY and CDR2 SYGVKD. The V gene lost 0 bases and the J gene lost 2 bases, with 10 bases spanning the gap. The CDR3 has 15 amino acids. In DNA, the CDR3 is TGTGCCATCAGTGAGTCACCGGGGGTGAACTATGGCTACACCTTC. This sequence encodes CAISESPGVNYGYTF.

V is TRBV2 and J is TRBJ2-7; D is undetermined. Germline-derived CDR1 and CDR2 are SNHLY and FYNNEI. The CDR3 is 14 amino acids. V was trimmed by 1 base and J by 7 bases, leaving 14 bases between them. This CDR3 is CASSEGQRAEEQYF. CDR3 DNA sequence: TGTGCCAGCAGTGAAGGACAAAGGGCAGAAGAGCAGTACTTC.

J is TRBJ2-3 and V is TRBV6-1; TRBD2 might be the D (7 bases). V lost 4 bases and J lost 3, with 17 bases in between. CDR1 is MNHNS and CDR2 is SASEGT in the germline V gene. The CDR3 sequence is 16 residues long. The CDR3 DNA is TGTGCCAGCAGTGGACTGAGGGGGGGAGGAACAGATACGCAGTATTTT. Translating it yields CASSGLRGGGTDTQYF.

This clone has a single count. This chain connects TRBV6-1 to TRBJ1-2; D is possibly TRBD1 (6 bases). The ends were cut back, 1 base at V and 7 bases at J, with 13 bases in the middle. Germline V gene data show CDR1 as MNHNS and CDR2 as SASEGT. This CDR3 spans 14 amino acids. The CDR3 reads CASSEGRGKGGYTF. CDR3 coding DNA: TGTGCCAGCAGTGAAGGCAGGGGAAAAGGTGGCTACACCTTC.

For the CDR3, the DNA is TGTGCCAGAGGAGGGGACATGAACACTGAAGCTTTCTTT. Amino acids: CARGGDMNTEAFF. The V and J genes are TRBV2 and TRBJ1-1; TRBD1 might be the D (6 bases). The V gene's germline CDR1 is SNHLY and CDR2 FYNNEI. The CDR3 is 13 amino acids. The germline V and J ends were trimmed by 9 bases and 0 bases, with 11 bases remaining between them. The entire variable domain, with the rest obtained from reference TRBV2 and TRBJ1-1, is as follows: EPEVTQTPSHQVTQMGQEVILRCVPISNHLYFYWYRQILGQKVEFLVSFYNNEISEKSEIFDDQFSVERPDGSNFTLKIRSTKLEDSAMYFCARGGDMNTEAFFGQGTRLTVV.

This clone was observed a handful of times. This chain joins TRBV28 and TRBJ1-5; D is perhaps TRBD1 (5 bases). With 4 bases removed from V and 7 bases from J, the gap between germline ends came to 14 bases. CDR1 is MDHEN, CDR2 SYDVKM, per germline. The CDR3 extends over 14 amino acids. CDR3 amino acids: CASSWAGGRQPQHF. CDR3 bases: TGTGCCAGCAGTTGGGCCGGGGGGAGGCAGCCCCAGCATTTT.

This chain links TRBV4-1 with TRBJ1-5; D may be TRBD1 (5 bases). Germline lookup yields CDR1 MGHRA and CDR2 YSYEKL. The CDR3 length is 15 residues. Trimming pared 4 bases from V and 7 bases from J, leaving 17 bases between. CDR3 region: CASSLTPGVGQPQHF. The CDR3 DNA follows: TGCGCCAGCAGCCTGACTCCGGGGGTCGGGCAGCCCCAGCATTTT.

The CDR3 sequence: CASSLVPGKSEAFF. The CDR3, as DNA: TGTGCCAGCAGCTTAGTACCGGGAAAAAGTGAAGCTTTCTTT. V usage is TRBV11-2 and J usage is TRBJ1-1; no firm D call. V shed 1 base and J shed 7 bases, with 13 bases lying between them. This CDR3 spans 14 amino acids. Per germline, CDR1 SGHAT and CDR2 FQNNGV.